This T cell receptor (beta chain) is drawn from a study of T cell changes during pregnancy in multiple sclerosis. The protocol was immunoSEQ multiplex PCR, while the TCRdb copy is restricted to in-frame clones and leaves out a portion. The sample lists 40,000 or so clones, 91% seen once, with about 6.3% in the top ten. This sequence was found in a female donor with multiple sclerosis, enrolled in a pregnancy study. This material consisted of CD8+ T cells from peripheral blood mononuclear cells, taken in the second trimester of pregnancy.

The CDR3 loop is CATSKDRGLNQPQHF. CDR3 coding DNA: TGTGCCACCAGCAAGGACAGGGGGCTCAATCAGCCCCAGCATTTT. The V call is TRBV15, the J call TRBJ1-5; 11 nucleotides align to TRBD1. Unmatched junction bases numbered 2, after V lost 4 bases and J lost 3 bases. Germline lookup yields CDR1 LNHNV and CDR2 YYDKDF (reference sequence). The CDR3 is 15 amino acids.